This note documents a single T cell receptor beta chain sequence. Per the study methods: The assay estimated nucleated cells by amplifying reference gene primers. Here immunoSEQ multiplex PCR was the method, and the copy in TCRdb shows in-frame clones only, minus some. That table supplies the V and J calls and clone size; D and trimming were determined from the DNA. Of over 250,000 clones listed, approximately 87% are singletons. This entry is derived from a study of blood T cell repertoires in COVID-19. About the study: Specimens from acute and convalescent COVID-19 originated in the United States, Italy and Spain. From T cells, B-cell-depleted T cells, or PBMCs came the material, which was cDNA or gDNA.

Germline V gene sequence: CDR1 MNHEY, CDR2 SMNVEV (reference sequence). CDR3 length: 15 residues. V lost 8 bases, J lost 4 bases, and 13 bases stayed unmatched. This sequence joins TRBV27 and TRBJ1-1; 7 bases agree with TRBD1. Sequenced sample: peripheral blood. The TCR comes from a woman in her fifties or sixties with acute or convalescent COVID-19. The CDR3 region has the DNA TGTGCCAGCTGCCGGGACAGCCTGAGGAGCACTGAAGCTTTCTTT. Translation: CASCRDSLRSTEAFF.